Given below is one T cell receptor beta chain in context. The antigen is undetermined. Sequence data for DNA of cultured CD4+ T cells were generated by the Oncomine TCR Beta short-read assay. Cultured CD4+ T cells were the source of extracted genomic DNA. One entry per CDR3 protein results from TCRdb running MiXCR on the PCR reads. Of about 7,400 distinct CDR3 sequences listed, around half were seen once; the top ten hold 18%. Treatment given: approximately 11-day PBMC culture with coronavirus spike peptide pools or control peptides (ViraFEST assay). Before the COVID-19 pandemic (2011-2018), CD4+ T cells were obtained from the unexposed donor. PBMCs, plated at a few million per well, were grown in the presence of around 11 IU/ml IL-2 and 10 ug/ml peptide pools. The medium had half its volume replaced with fresh IL-2 medium on days 3 and 7. The data were obtained in a study of vaccination and CD4 T cells after COVID-19. Study details: Stimulation of the cells used overlapping spike peptide pools from SARS-CoV-2 and from the common cold coronaviruses HCoV-NL63, HCoV-OC43 and HCoV-229E.

Sequenced sample: CD4+ T cells from blood, cultured in vitro. The clonotype originates from a human donor in good health.

The CDR3 region is CASSDTRISGGYTF. The CDR3 DNA sequence: TGTGCCAGCAGTGACACCAGGATATCCGGGGGCTACACCTTC. The gene calls are TRBV27 and TRBJ1-2; D unclear. Germline CDR1 MNHEY, CDR2 SMNVEV (reference sequence). Trimming cost V 5 bases and J 8 bases, with 18 bases left between them. The CDR3 has 14 amino acids.